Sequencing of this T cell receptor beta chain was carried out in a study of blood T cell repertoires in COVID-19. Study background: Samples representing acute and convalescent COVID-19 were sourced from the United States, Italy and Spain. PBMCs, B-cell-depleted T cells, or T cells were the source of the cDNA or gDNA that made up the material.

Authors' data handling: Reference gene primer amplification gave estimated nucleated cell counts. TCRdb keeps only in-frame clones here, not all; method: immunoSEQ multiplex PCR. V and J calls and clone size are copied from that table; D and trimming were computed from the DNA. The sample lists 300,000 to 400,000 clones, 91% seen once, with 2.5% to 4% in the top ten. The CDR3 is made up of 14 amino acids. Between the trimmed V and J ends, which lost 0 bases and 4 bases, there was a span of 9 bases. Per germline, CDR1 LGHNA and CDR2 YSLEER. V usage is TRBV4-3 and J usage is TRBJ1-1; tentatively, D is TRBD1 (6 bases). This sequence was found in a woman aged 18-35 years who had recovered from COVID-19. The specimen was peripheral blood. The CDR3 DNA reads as TGCGCCAGCAGCCAAGACGGGGGGGCCACTGAAGCTTTCTTT. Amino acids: CASSQDGGATEAFF.